This T cell receptor (beta chain) came from a study of blood T cell repertoires in COVID-19 (dated by TCRdb to 2018 to 2021). Describing the broader study: Collaborator samples came from the United States, Italy and Spain and covered acute and convalescent phases of COVID-19. Sample metadata almost always included a de-identified subject ID, COVID-19 status, age in years and sex. The material from the prospective study consisted of cDNA or gDNA derived from T cells, B-cell-depleted T cells, or PBMCs. Where available, HLA class I and class II types were taken from metadata supplied by the sample provider and were not determined by assay-based typing. A freely available public database, intended as a resource for researchers studying the immune response to SARS-CoV-2, is where the repertoires were released. The dataset comprised deeply sampled blood TCRbeta repertoires from subjects exposed to, actively infected with, or recovered from COVID-19. The samples were drawn from two sources: the first 160 participants of the ongoing ImmuneRACE study, and approximately 1,300 subjects contributed by 6 global collaborators.

The study at large found these results: The amount of clinical and demographic metadata varied by source and participant and was provided uncurated.

The germline ends are 10 bases apart after V is trimmed by 3 bases and J by 7 bases. Its CDR3 holds 13 amino acids, cysteine through phenylalanine. Of the read, only the CDR3 DNA is kept; its 39 bases are in frame from base 1. In Seattle, one collaborating source enrolled patients while the infection was active and tracked those patients longitudinally over the course of disease. The collaborating institutions used their own protocols to collect whole blood in K2EDTA tubes. For TCRbeta analysis, collaborators shipped samples as frozen whole blood, isolated PBMCs, or DNA extracted from either of those sample types. As to this clone: The specificity of this receptor is unknown. Within one base of it there is no much larger clone, and no base qualities were kept.

TCRbeta CDR3 regions were amplified from genomic DNA by means of the immunoSEQ Assay, a bias-controlled multiplex PCR. Under the source paper's analysis protocol: Nucleated cell counts per sample were estimated from amplification of reference gene primers within the assay. To quantify the absolute abundance of each unique TCRbeta CDR3 rearrangement, sequence reads were collapsed and filtered. For each sample, productive Simpson clonality was calculated as the square root of Simpson's diversity index over productive rearrangements. TCRdb carries this immuneACCESS record with in-frame sequences only. Its versions omit some clonotypes, under half of them owing to an unresolved V gene in the studies checked, with the rest unexplained. V and J calls and clone size are copied from that table; D and trimming were computed from the DNA. The sample yields about 15,000 clones; 70% to 90% were counted once. The top ten constitute approximately 34% of the sample.

The sequence came from a woman older than 75 with COVID-19, enrolled during active disease. Sequencing was performed on peripheral blood. Recombination joined TRBV12-3 or TRBV12-4 with TRBJ1-5; D gene: possibly TRBD1, on 5 matching bases. At the DNA level, the sequence is TGTGCCAGCAGTTTTCGGGGGAAACAGCCCCAGCATTTT. This is translated as CASSFRGKQPQHF.